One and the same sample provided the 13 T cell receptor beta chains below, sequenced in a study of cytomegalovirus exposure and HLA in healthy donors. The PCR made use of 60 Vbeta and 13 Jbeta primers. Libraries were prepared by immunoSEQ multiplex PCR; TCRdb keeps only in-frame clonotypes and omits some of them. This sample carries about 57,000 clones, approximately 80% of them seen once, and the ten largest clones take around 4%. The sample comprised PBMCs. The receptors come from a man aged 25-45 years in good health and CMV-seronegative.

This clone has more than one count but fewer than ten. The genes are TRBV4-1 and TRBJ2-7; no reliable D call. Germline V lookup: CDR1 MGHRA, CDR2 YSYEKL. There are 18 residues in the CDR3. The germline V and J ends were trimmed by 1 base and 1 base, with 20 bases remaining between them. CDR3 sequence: CASSQVEVSVYHSYEQYF. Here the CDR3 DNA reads TGCGCCAGCAGCCAAGTGGAAGTCAGCGTTTACCATTCCTACGAGCAGTACTTC.

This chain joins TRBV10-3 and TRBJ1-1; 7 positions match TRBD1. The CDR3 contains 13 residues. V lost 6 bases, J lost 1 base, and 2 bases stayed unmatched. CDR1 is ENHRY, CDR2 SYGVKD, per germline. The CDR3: CAIRGQPNTEAFF. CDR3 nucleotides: TGTGCCATCAGGGGACAGCCGAACACTGAAGCTTTCTTT.

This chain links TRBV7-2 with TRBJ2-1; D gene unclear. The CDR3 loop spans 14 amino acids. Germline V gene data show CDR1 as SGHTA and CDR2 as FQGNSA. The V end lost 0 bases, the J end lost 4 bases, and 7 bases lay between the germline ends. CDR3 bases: TGTGCCAGCAGCTTAGCGGCCTCATACAATGAGCAGTTCTTC. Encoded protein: CASSLAASYNEQFF. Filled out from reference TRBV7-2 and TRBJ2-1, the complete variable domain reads GAGVSQSPSNKVTEKGKDVELRCDPISGHTALYWYRQSLGQGLEFLIYFQGNSAPDKSGLPSDRFSAERTGGSVSTLTIQRTQQEDSAVYLCASSLAASYNEQFFGPGTRLTVL.

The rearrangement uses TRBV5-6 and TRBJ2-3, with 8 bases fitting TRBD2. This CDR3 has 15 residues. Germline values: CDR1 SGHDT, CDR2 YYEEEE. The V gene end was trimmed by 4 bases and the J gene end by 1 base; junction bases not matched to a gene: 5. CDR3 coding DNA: TGTGCCAGCAGCCAAGCGGGGGTCCGCACAGATACGCAGTATTTT. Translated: CASSQAGVRTDTQYF.

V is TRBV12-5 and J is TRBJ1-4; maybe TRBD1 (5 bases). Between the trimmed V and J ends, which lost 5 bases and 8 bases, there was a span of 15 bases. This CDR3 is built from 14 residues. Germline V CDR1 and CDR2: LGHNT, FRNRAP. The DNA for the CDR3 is TGTGCTAGTGGTACCAGTGGGGGAGGCGAAAAACTGTTTTTT. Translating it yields CASGTSGGGEKLFF.

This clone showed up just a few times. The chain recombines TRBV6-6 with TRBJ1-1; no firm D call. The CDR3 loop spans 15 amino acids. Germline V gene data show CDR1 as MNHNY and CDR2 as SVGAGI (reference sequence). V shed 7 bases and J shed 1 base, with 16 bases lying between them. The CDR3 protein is CASTYPLGQNTEAFF. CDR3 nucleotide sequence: TGTGCCAGCACCTACCCCCTGGGCCAGAACACTGAAGCTTTCTTT.

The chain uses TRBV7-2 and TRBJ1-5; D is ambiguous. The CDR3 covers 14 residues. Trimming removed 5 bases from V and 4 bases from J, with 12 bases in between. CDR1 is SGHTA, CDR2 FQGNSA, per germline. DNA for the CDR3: TGTGCCAGCAGCCCCAGCGGCGGAAATCAGCCCCAGCATTTT. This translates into CASSPSGGNQPQHF.

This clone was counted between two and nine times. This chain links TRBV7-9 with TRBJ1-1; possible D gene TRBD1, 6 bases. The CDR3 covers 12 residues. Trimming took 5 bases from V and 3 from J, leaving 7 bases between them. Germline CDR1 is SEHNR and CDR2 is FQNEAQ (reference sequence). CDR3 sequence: CASSRQDTEAFF. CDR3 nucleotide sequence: TGTGCCAGCAGCAGACAGGACACTGAAGCTTTCTTT.

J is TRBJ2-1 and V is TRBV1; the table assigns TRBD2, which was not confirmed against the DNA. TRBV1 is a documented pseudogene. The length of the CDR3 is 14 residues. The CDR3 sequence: CTSRTSGVYNEQFF. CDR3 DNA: TGCACCAGCAGGACTAGCGGGGTCTACAATGAGCAGTTCTTC.

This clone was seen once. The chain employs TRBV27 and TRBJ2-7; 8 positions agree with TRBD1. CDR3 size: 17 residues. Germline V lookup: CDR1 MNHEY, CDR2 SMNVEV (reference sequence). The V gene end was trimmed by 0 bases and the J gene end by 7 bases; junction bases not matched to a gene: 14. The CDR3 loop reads CASSLSGAGPGGREQYF. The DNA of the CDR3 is TGTGCCAGCAGTTTATCTGGGGCGGGGCCAGGGGGCAGGGAGCAGTACTTC.

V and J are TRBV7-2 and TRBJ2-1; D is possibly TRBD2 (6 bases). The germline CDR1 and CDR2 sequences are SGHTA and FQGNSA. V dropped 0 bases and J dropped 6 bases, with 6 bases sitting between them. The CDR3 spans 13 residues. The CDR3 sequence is CASSLARGNEQFF. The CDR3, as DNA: TGTGCCAGCAGCTTAGCGCGGGGCAATGAGCAGTTCTTC.

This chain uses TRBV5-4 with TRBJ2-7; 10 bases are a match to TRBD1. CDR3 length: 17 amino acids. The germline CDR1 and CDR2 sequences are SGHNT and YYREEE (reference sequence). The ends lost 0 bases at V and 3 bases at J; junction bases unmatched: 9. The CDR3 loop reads CASSLDGGTGVFYEQYF. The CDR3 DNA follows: TGTGCCAGCAGCTTGGATGGCGGGACAGGGGTTTTCTACGAGCAGTACTTC.

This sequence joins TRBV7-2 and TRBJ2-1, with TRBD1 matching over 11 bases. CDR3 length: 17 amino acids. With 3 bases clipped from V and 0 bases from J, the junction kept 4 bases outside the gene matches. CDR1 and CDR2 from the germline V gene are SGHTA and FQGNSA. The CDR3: CASSFRDRGFSYNEQFF. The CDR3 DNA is TGTGCCAGCAGCTTCCGGGACAGGGGGTTCTCCTACAATGAGCAGTTCTTC.